This T cell receptor (beta chain) came from a study of blood T cell repertoires in COVID-19. Study at large: The origin of the acute and convalescent COVID-19 samples was the United States, Italy and Spain. T cells, B-cell-depleted T cells, or PBMCs provided the cDNA or gDNA that served as material.

Authors' data handling: Reference gene primer amplification gave nucleated cell count estimates. Here immunoSEQ multiplex PCR was the method, and the copy in TCRdb shows in-frame clones only, minus some. The DNA gave D and trimming, while V, J and clone size come from that table. There are tens of thousands of clones in the sample; more than 75% occur only once, and around 27% lies in the top ten. In germline, CDR1 is SEHNR, CDR2 FQNEAQ (reference sequence). The CDR3 consists of 15 residues. V was shortened by 0 bases and J by 4 bases, with 9 bases between the two germline ends. The genes are TRBV7-9 and TRBJ1-4; maybe TRBD1 (5 bases). Sequenced: peripheral blood. The sequence came from an elderly woman with active or convalescent COVID-19. The DNA of the CDR3 is TGTGCCAGCAGCTTAGCGACAGCTATTAATGAAAAACTGTTTTTT. Residues: CASSLATAINEKLFF.